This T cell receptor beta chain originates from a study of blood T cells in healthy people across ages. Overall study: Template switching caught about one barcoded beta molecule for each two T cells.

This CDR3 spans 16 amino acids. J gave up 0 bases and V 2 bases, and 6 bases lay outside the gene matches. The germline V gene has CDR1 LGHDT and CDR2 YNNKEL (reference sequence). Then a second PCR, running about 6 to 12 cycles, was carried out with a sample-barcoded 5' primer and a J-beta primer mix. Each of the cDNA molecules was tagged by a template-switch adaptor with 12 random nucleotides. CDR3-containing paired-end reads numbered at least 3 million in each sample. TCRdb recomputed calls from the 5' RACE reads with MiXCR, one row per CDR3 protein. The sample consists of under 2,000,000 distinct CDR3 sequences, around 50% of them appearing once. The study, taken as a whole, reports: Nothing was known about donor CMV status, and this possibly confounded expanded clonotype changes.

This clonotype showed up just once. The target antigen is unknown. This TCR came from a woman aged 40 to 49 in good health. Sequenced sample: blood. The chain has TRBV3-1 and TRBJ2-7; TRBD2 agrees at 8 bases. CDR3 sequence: CASSQPERGSSYEQYF. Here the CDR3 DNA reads TGTGCCAGCAGCCAACCCGAGCGGGGGAGCTCCTACGAGCAGTACTTC.